These 32 T cell receptor beta chains came from one sample sequenced in a study of T cell repertoires in cytomegalovirus infection. Their cognate antigens are unknown. MiXCR, applied by TCRdb to the reads, yields one record per CDR3 protein. Of around 900,000 distinct CDR3 sequences in the sample, around 31% are singletons; the top ten hold over 12%. This specimen was cultured CD8+ T cells from PBMCs, taken from culture after CMV antigen stimulation. The receptors originated from a human donor in good health (CMV status not recorded). Some clones in this sample may be carry-over from other donors' samples.

This chain joins TRBV12-3 or TRBV12-4 and TRBJ1-1, with 11 bases identical to TRBD1. J gave up 6 bases and V 6 bases, and 3 bases lay outside the gene matches. The CDR3 covers 13 residues. The CDR3 sequence is CASRGTGGPEAFF. CDR3 coding DNA: TGTGCCAGCAGAGGGACAGGGGGACCTGAAGCTTTCTTT.

This clonotype was seen a few times. As DNA, the CDR3 is TGCGCCAGCCGGGGGGAAGCCTACGAGCAGTACTTC. Its protein is CASRGEAYEQYF. This chain links TRBV5-1 with TRBJ2-7, with 7 nucleotides matching TRBD2. Per germline, CDR1 SGHRS and CDR2 YFSETQ. The V segment lost 7 bases and the J segment 2 bases; nucleotides outside the gene matches: 3. The CDR3 is made up of 12 amino acids.

This clonotype was seen ten or more times. This sequence joins TRBV27 and TRBJ2-7, with TRBD2 as a possible D gene (5 bases). The V gene lost 5 bases and the J gene lost 0 bases, with 14 bases spanning the gap. CDR1 is MNHEY and CDR2 is SMNVEV in the germline V gene (reference sequence). The CDR3 length is 15 residues. In DNA, the CDR3 is TGTGCCAGCAGTCCAAGCGGAGCGTCCTCCTACGAGCAGTACTTC. Its protein product is CASSPSGASSYEQYF.

This clonotype was detected only a few times. This chain connects TRBV6-5 to TRBJ2-3; D is possibly TRBD1 (7 bases). Trimming removed 2 bases at V and 4 bases at J, with 22 bases between. Germline CDR1 MNHEY, CDR2 SVGAGI. The CDR3 has 18 residues. The CDR3 region is CASSYPPQGGPQADTQYF. CDR3 coding DNA: TGTGCCAGCAGTTACCCCCCTCAGGGGGGTCCTCAGGCAGATACGCAGTATTTT.

The chain is built from TRBV4-3 and TRBJ2-5; D perhaps matches TRBD2 (6 bases). CDR3 length: 14 amino acids. Trimming removed 0 bases from V and 5 bases from J, with 10 bases in between. The V gene's germline CDR1 is LGHNA and CDR2 YSLEER. In DNA form, the CDR3 reads TGCGCCAGCAGCCAAGACGGACTAACGGAGACCCAGTACTTC. Translation gives CASSQDGLTETQYF.

This clonotype was observed once. The CDR3 loop is CATMRRQHTYNEQFF. In DNA, the CDR3 is TGTGCCACCATGAGGAGACAACACACCTACAATGAGCAGTTCTTC. This rearrangement joins TRBV25-1 to TRBJ2-1; unclear D gene. Germline CDR1 reads MGHDK; CDR2 reads SYGVNS. Deletions cut 10 bases from V and 2 bases from J, with 18 bases between. The CDR3 is 15 amino acids.

This clonotype showed up just once. The CDR3 DNA is TGCAGTGCTAGAGGGGGCCCCCCGAGCACAGATACGCAGTATTTT. Translated, it gives CSARGGPPSTDTQYF. V gene TRBV20-1 combines with J gene TRBJ2-3; tentatively, D is TRBD1 (5 bases). Germline CDR1 DFQATT, CDR2 SNEGSKA (reference sequence). Trimming removed 1 base at V and 0 bases at J, with 11 bases between. The CDR3 extends over 15 amino acids.

This clonotype occurred many times. The rearrangement links TRBV11-2 to TRBJ1-1, with TRBD1 matching over 9 bases. Germline values: CDR1 SGHAT, CDR2 FQNNGV. The CDR3 totals 15 residues. Trimming cost V 5 bases and J 1 base; bases outside gene matches: 5. The CDR3: CASSTPGQGNTEAFF. CDR3 nucleotide sequence: TGTGCCAGCAGCACACCGGGACAGGGGAACACTGAAGCTTTCTTT.

This clonotype showed up just a few times. This chain joins TRBV7-2 and TRBJ2-7; 7 bases are shared with TRBD1. Germline V gene sequence: CDR1 SGHTA, CDR2 FQGNSA. This CDR3 spans 14 amino acids. With 5 bases clipped from V and 2 bases from J, the junction kept 6 bases outside the gene matches. CDR3 sequence (DNA): TGTGCCAGCAGCCCGGACAGGCCACCCTACGAGCAGTACGTC. It yields the protein CASSPDRPPYEQYV.

The chain employs TRBV4-1 and TRBJ1-1; tentatively, D is TRBD1 (5 bases). CDR3 length equals 17 residues. Germline CDR1 and CDR2: MGHRA and YSYEKL. V gave up 4 bases and J gave up 1 base, with 19 bases separating them. DNA for the CDR3: TGCGCCAGCAGCCCCCACACAGGTGATCGCGAGAACACTGAAGCTTTCTTT. Translated: CASSPHTGDRENTEAFF.

This clonotype is a singleton in its sample. V usage is TRBV18 and J usage is TRBJ1-3, with no clear D. V was clipped by 2 bases and J by 0 bases, with 11 bases between them. CDR3 length equals 16 residues. CDR1 and CDR2 from the germline V gene are KGHSH and LQKENI. This CDR3 reads CASSPSLQSSGNTIYF. The CDR3 nucleotides are TGTGCCAGCTCACCATCCCTCCAGAGCTCTGGAAACACCATATATTTT.

This clonotype was detected ten times or more. The chain carries TRBV7-2 and TRBJ2-5; D unresolved. V was cut by 1 base and J by 5 bases, with 11 bases left in between. Germline V gene lookup returns CDR1 SGHTA and CDR2 FQGNSA. There are 14 residues in the CDR3. The CDR3 region has the DNA TGTGCCAGCAGCTTAGAGCTCCCCCTGGAGACCCAGTACTTC. It codes for CASSLELPLETQYF.

This clonotype was seen a few times. The rearrangement joins TRBV6-2 or TRBV6-3 to TRBJ1-6, with 7 positions matching TRBD1. The CDR3 has 16 residues. After removal of 6 bases from V and 4 bases from J, the junction contained 9 bases not matched to a gene. Germline CDR1 is MNHEY and CDR2 is SVGEGT. The CDR3 DNA reads TGTGCCAGCAGGACGGACAGGCCTTATTATAATTCACCCCTCCACTTT. This sequence encodes CASRTDRPYYNSPLHF.

In the case of this clonotype: The junction departs from germline at one end; a sequencing error may be responsible. V usage is TRBV4-1 and J usage is TRBJ2-6; D may be TRBD1 (6 bases). From germline, CDR1 is MGHRA and CDR2 YSYEKL. CDR3 length: 16 residues. For the CDR3, the DNA is TGCGCCAGTCAGGACAGCCCTACCTCTGGGACCAACGTCCTGACTTTC. It codes for CASQDSPTSGTNVLTF.

This rearrangement joins TRBV19 to TRBJ2-7; D gene uncertain. The germline V gene encodes CDR1 LNHDA and CDR2 SQIVND (reference sequence). Trimming took 1 base from V and 3 from J, leaving 13 bases between them. The CDR3 has 15 amino acids. As DNA, the CDR3 is TGTGCCAGTAGTATAGGGCAGGAACATGTCTACGAGCAGTACTTC. This encodes CASSIGQEHVYEQYF.

The rearrangement links TRBV12-3 or TRBV12-4 to TRBJ2-4; TRBD1 might be the D (6 bases). Trimming pared 2 bases from V and 8 bases from J, leaving 13 bases between. The length of the CDR3 is 14 residues. The CDR3: CASSLSGTRDIQYF. The CDR3 nucleotides are TGTGCCAGCAGTTTATCCGGGACAAGAGACATTCAGTACTTC.

In this sample, this clonotype turned up many times. The rearrangement joins TRBV12-3 or TRBV12-4 to TRBJ2-5; the D gene is possibly TRBD2 (6 bases). Trimming stripped 5 bases from V and 5 bases from J, with 15 bases between. CDR3 length: 14 amino acids. CDR3 amino acids: CASSLGLPVETQYF. The CDR3 coding sequence is TGTGCCAGCAGTCTGGGACTCCCCGTTGAGACCCAGTACTTC.

This clonotype was observed a few times. The chain has TRBV7-9 and TRBJ2-3, with D tentatively TRBD2 (7 bases). Germline CDR1 and CDR2: SEHNR and FQNEAQ (reference sequence). Trimming left V 5 bases short and J 3 bases short, with 18 bases between. CDR3 length equals 16 residues. CDR3 coding DNA: TGTGCCAGCAGCAGACCAGGGGAGGGGGGGACAGATACGCAGTATTTT. It translates to CASSRPGEGGTDTQYF.

This clonotype was counted a few times. The chain joins TRBV7-6 to TRBJ1-1; D ambiguous. Germline values: CDR1 SGHVS, CDR2 FNYEAQ. This CDR3 has 14 residues. V lost 5 bases and J lost 5, with 15 bases in between. The CDR3 DNA follows: TGTGCCAGCAGCCCACGCGGTATAGGGACTGAAGCTTTCTTT. Its protein product is CASSPRGIGTEAFF. Supplemented by reference TRBV7-6 and TRBJ1-1, the full variable domain reads GAGVSQSPRYKVTKRGQDVALRCDPISGHVSLYWYRQALGQGPEFLTYFNYEAQQDKSGLPNDRFSAERPEGSISTLTIQRTEQRDSAMYRCASSPRGIGTEAFFGQGTRLTVV.

This clonotype was observed at least ten times. The rearrangement links TRBV7-9 to TRBJ1-4; 7 nucleotides agree with TRBD1. After removal of 3 bases from V and 0 bases from J, the junction contained 10 bases not matched to a gene. The length of the CDR3 is 18 residues. Germline CDR1 is SEHNR and CDR2 is FQNEAQ (reference sequence). CDR3 coding DNA: TGTGCCAGCAGCTTCGGGACAGTCTATCTAGCAACTAATGAAAAACTGTTTTTT. Protein product: CASSFGTVYLATNEKLFF.

The chain carries TRBV5-5 and TRBJ1-4, with 7 bases aligning to TRBD1. This CDR3 has 16 residues. Germline CDR1 reads SGHKS; CDR2 reads YYEKEE (reference sequence). V gave up 5 bases and J gave up 5 bases; unmatched junction bases: 12. DNA of the CDR3: TGTGCCAGCAGACCTCAGGGGGTAAAACGGAATGAAAAACTGTTTTTT. Its translation: CASRPQGVKRNEKLFF.

V usage is TRBV2 and J usage is TRBJ2-2; D may correspond to TRBD1 or TRBD2 (6 bases each). The CDR3 is 16 residues long. Germline-derived CDR1 and CDR2 are SNHLY and FYNNEI. Trimming took off 7 bases at V and 7 bases at J, with 22 bases between the two ends. The CDR3 loop reads CASTSGADPEVGELFF. The CDR3, as DNA: TGTGCCAGCACCTCGGGGGCGGACCCCGAGGTCGGGGAGCTGTTTTTT.

This clonotype was observed a handful of times. V usage is TRBV12-3 or TRBV12-4 and J usage is TRBJ2-5, with D possibly being TRBD1 or TRBD2 (5 bases each). V was cut by 3 bases and J by 5 bases, with 19 bases left in between. This CDR3 is built from 16 residues. The DNA of the CDR3 is TGTGCCAGCAGTTTCGGTGGCGGAGGTTGGGGCGAGACCCAGTACTTC. This translates into CASSFGGGGWGETQYF.

The CDR3 bases are TGTGCCACCAGCAGATCGCGGGGGGACGGGGAGCTGTTTTTT. Translation gives CATSRSRGDGELFF. The chain is built from TRBV15 and TRBJ2-2; 8 nucleotides align to TRBD2. V trimming: 2 bases; J trimming: 7 bases; junction bases outside the gene matches: 3. The length of the CDR3 is 14 residues. From germline, CDR1 is LNHNV and CDR2 YYDKDF (reference sequence).

In this sample, this clonotype turned up once. The chain uses TRBV7-4 and TRBJ1-1; 11 positions agree with TRBD1. The CDR3 loop spans 16 amino acids. The germline V gene encodes CDR1 SGHVT and CDR2 SQSDAQ. Trimming took 4 bases from V and 4 from J; bases not matched to a gene: 8. CDR3 loop: CASSSPGQGGATEAFF. CDR3 coding DNA: TGTGCCAGCAGCTCGCCGGGACAGGGGGGTGCCACTGAAGCTTTCTTT.

This clonotype appeared a single time. The V gene is TRBV15, the J gene TRBJ2-1; no clear D. Germline V lookup: CDR1 LNHNV, CDR2 YYDKDF (reference sequence). Between the trimmed V and J ends, which lost 0 bases and 4 bases, there was a span of 10 bases. The CDR3 extends over 15 amino acids. The CDR3 region has the DNA TGTGCCACCAGCAGAGATCTAGGCAGGTACAATGAGCAGTTCTTC. It translates to CATSRDLGRYNEQFF.

This chain joins TRBV6-6 and TRBJ2-2; D is undetermined. CDR3 length equals 12 residues. Germline lookup yields CDR1 MNHNY and CDR2 SVGAGI (reference sequence). Trimming took off 7 bases at V and 6 bases at J, with 9 bases between the two ends. CDR3 nucleotide sequence: TGTGCCAGCAAGTTATCTCCCGGGGAGCTGTTTTTT. This translates into CASKLSPGELFF.

The rearrangement joins TRBV19 to TRBJ1-5, with D tentatively TRBD1 (5 bases). V lost 4 bases and J lost 4, with 11 bases in between. Per the germline V gene, CDR1 is LNHDA and CDR2 is SQIVND (reference sequence). CDR3 length: 14 amino acids. The CDR3 bases are TGTGCCAGTAGTACCCCGACAGAGAATCAGCCCCAGCATTTT. Protein: CASSTPTENQPQHF.

The table lists this clonotype with a few counts. The chain carries TRBV14 and TRBJ2-1, with 10 bases matching TRBD1. CDR3 length: 15 amino acids. Germline lookup yields CDR1 SGHDN and CDR2 FVKESK. V dropped 1 base and J dropped 3; count of bases not matched to a gene: 0. The CDR3 coding sequence is TGTGCCAGCAGCCAAGGGGACAGGGGCTACAATGAGCAGTTCTTC. It is translated as CASSQGDRGYNEQFF.

This clonotype was detected ten times or more. The chain uses TRBV7-6 and TRBJ1-2; 8 nucleotides line up with TRBD1. CDR3 length: 14 amino acids. V lost 2 bases, J lost 6 bases, and 5 bases stayed unmatched. Germline CDR1 SGHVS, CDR2 FNYEAQ. The CDR3 spells CASSLSGGGDGYTF. DNA for the CDR3: TGTGCCAGCAGCTTATCAGGGGGCGGGGATGGCTACACCTTC.

This clonotype was seen a few times. The chain couples TRBV7-8 to TRBJ1-4; 10 nucleotides match TRBD1. Trimming cost V 5 bases and J 8 bases; bases outside gene matches: 5. The CDR3 contains 14 residues. Germline loops: CDR1 SGHVS, CDR2 FQNEAQ. The CDR3: CASSTDRGYEKLFF. DNA for the CDR3: TGTGCCAGCAGCACGGACAGGGGGTACGAAAAACTGTTTTTT.

This clonotype was counted between two and nine times. The chain links TRBV7-9 to TRBJ2-5, with 7 bases matching TRBD2. This CDR3 is built from 13 residues. Germline CDR1 and CDR2: SEHNR and FQNEAQ (reference sequence). After removal of 4 bases from V and 8 bases from J, the junction contained 7 bases not matched to a gene. The chain's CDR3 is CASSSAQTSTQYF. The CDR3 nucleotides are TGTGCCAGCAGCTCAGCACAGACTAGCACCCAGTACTTC.